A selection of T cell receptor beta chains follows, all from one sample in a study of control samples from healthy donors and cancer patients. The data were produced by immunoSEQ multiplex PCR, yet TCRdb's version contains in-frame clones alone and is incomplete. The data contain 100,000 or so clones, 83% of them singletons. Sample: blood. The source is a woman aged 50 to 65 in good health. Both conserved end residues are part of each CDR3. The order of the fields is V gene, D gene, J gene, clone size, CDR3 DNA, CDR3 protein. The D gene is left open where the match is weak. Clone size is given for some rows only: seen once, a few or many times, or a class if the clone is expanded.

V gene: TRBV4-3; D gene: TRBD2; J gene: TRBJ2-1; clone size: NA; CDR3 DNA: TGCGCCAGCAGCCAAGGCGGGGGGGGCGACAATGAGCAGTTCTTC; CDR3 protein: CASSQGGGGDNEQFF
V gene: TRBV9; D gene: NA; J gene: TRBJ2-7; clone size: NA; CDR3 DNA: TGTGCCAGCAGCTCTCGGGACAAGATGTACGAGCAGTACTTC; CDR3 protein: CASSSRDKMYEQYF
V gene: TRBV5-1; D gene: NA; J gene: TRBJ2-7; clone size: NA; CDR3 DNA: TGCGCCAGCCAGGTGGGGACGCGTTCTAACGAGCAGTACTTC; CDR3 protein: CASQVGTRSNEQYF
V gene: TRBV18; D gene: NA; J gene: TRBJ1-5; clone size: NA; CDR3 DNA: TGTGCCAGCTCACCAGCGACAGCCTCCAATCAGCCCCAGCATTTT; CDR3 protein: CASSPATASNQPQHF
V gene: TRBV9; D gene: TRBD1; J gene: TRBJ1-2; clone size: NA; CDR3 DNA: TGTGCCAGCAGCATGCCGGGACAGGGAGGCTATGGCTACACCTTC; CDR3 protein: CASSMPGQGGYGYTF
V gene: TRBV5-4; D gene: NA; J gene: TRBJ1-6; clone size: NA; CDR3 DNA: TGTGCCAGCAGCCCGCGGGGGCTATCAGGTTCACCCCTCCACTTT; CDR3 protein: CASSPRGLSGSPLHF
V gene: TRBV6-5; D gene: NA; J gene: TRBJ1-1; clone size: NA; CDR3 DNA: TGTGCCAGCAGGACAGTGAACACTGAAGCTTTCTTT; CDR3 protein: CASRTVNTEAFF
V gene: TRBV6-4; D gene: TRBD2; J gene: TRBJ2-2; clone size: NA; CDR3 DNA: TGTGCCAGCAGCCCCGTGTCTAGCGGGGCCGGGGAGCTGTTTTTT; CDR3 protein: CASSPVSSGAGELFF
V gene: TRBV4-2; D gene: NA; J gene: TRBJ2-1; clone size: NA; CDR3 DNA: TGTGCCAGCCGGATGGGCAATGAGCAGTTCTTC; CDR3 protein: CASRMGNEQFF
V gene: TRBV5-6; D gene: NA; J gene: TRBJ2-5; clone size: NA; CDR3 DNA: TGTGCCAGCAGCTTGAGCAACAGCGTGGAGACCCAGTACTTC; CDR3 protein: CASSLSNSVETQYF
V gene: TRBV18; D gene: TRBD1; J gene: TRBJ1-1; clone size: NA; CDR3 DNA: TGTGCCAGCTCACCTCAGGGGGCGAACACTGAAGCTTTCTTT; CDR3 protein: CASSPQGANTEAFF
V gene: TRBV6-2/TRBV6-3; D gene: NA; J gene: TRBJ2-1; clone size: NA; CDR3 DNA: TGTGCCAGCAGTTACTTCGATAGCTCCAATGAGCAGTTCTTC; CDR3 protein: CASSYFDSSNEQFF
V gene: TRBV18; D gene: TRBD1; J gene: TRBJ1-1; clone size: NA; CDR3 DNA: TGTGCCAGCTCACCGACACTGACAGGGGGTTTCACTGAAGCTTTCTTT; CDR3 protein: CASSPTLTGGFTEAFF
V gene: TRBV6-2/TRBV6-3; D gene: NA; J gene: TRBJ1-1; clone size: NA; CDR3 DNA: TGTGCCAGCAGCCCGGGAAGGACTGAAGCTTTCTTT; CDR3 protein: CASSPGRTEAFF
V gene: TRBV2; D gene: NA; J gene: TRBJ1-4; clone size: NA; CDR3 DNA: TGTGCCAGCAAACCGGGACTTAATGAAAAACTGTTTTTT; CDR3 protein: CASKPGLNEKLFF
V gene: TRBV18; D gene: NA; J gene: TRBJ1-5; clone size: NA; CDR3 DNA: TGTGCCAGCTCAGCCGAAACGGACCAGCCCCAGCATTTT; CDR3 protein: CASSAETDQPQHF
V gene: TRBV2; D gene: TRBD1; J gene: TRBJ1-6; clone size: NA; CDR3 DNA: TGTGCCAGCAATGGGAGGACAGGGGTGCCACCCCTCCACTTT; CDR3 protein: CASNGRTGVPPLHF
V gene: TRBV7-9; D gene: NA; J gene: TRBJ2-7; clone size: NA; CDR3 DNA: TGTGCCAGCAGCTTAGGGGTTACAGGGAACGAGCAGTACTTC; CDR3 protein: CASSLGVTGNEQYF
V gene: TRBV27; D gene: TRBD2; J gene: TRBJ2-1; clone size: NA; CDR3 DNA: TGTGCCAGCATCGACCCCGCTAGCGGGAGTAGGAATGAGCAGTTCTTC; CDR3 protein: CASIDPASGSRNEQFF
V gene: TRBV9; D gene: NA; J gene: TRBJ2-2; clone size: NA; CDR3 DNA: TGTGCCAGCAGCCCAGAGGTCTGGCAGACGAACACCGGGGAGCTGTTTTTT; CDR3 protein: CASSPEVWQTNTGELFF
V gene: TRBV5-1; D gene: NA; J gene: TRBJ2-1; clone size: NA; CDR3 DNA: TGCGCCAGCAGCTTGGGGGGACGGCGGGGCGATGAGCAGTTCTTC; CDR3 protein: CASSLGGRRGDEQFF
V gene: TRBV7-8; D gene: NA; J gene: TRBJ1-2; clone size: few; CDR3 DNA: TGTGCCAGCAGCTTAGCTGGGGGAAACTATGGCTACACCTTC; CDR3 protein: CASSLAGGNYGYTF
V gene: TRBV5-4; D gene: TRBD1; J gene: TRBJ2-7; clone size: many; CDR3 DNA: TGTGCCAGCAGCAGAGACAGGGTTATGAACGAGCAGTACTTC; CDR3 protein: CASSRDRVMNEQYF
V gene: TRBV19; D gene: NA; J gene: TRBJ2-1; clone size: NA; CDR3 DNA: TGTGCCAGTAGTATAGGGGGCCAGCTTGCCTACAATGAGCAGTTCTTC; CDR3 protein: CASSIGGQLAYNEQFF
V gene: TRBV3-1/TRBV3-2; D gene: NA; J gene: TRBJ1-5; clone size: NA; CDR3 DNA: TGTGCCAGCAGCCAAGATCCGGGCCAGCCCCAGCATTTT; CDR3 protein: CASSQDPGQPQHF
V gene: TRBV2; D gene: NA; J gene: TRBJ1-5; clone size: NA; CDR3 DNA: TGTGCCAGCACGAGGGTAGGCAATAGCAATCAGCCCCAGCATTTT; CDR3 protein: CASTRVGNSNQPQHF
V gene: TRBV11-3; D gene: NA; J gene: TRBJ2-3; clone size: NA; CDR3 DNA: TGTGCCAGCAGCTCTAGTTCGGCTACGCAGTATTTT; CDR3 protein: CASSSSSATQYF
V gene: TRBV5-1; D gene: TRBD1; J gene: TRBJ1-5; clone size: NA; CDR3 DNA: TGCGCCAGCAGCGCTACACAGGGGCCCACTGGGCCCCAGCATTTT; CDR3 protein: CASSATQGPTGPQHF
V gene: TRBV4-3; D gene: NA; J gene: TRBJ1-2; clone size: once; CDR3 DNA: TGCGCCAGCAGCCCCCGGTCAGTGGGGCCTTATGGCTACACCTTC; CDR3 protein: CASSPRSVGPYGYTF
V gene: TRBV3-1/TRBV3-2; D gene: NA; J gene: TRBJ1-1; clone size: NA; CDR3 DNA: TGTGCCAGCAGCCAAGATCCCCGGGGGATTCTGAACACTGAAGCTTTCTTT; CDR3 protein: CASSQDPRGILNTEAFF
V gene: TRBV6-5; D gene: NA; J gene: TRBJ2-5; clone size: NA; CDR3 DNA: TGTGCCAGCAGTTACCTCAGGGGAGAGACCCAGTACTTC; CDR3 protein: CASSYLRGETQYF
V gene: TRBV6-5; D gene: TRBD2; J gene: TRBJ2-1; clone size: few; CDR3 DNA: TGTGCCAGCAGCGGACTAGCGGGGTTTAGGGAGCAGTTCTTC; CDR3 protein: CASSGLAGFREQFF
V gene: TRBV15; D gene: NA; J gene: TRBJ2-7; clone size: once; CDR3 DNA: TGTGCCACCAGCAGAGGTTACTCCAATAACGAGCAGTACTTC; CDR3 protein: CATSRGYSNNEQYF
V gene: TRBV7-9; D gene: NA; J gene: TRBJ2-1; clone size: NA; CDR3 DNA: TGTGCCAGCAGCTTAGTAGGACCGGGCCCCAAGAATGAGCAGTTCTTC; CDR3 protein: CASSLVGPGPKNEQFF
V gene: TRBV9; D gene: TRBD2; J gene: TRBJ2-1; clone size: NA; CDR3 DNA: TGTGCCAGCAGCGTTAGCGGGAGCGAGAGCAATGAGCAGTTCTTC; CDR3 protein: CASSVSGSESNEQFF
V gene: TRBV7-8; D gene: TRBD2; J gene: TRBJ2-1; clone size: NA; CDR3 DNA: TGTGCCAGCAGCCCGTCCCTGGGCGGGAGCGCCCTGGACAATGAGCAGTTCTTC; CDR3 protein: CASSPSLGGSALDNEQFF
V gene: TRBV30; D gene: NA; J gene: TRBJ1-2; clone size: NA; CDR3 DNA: TGTGCCTGGAGTGTAGAGGGCAGGGGATATGGCTACACCTTC; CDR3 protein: CAWSVEGRGYGYTF
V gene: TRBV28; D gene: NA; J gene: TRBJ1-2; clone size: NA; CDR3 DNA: TGTGCCAGCAGTGTGGGACCTGGTAGACTCTATGGCTACACCTTC; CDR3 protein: CASSVGPGRLYGYTF
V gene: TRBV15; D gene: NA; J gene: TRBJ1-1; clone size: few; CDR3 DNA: TGTGCCACCAGCAGTCGCCTAGGAAGCACTGAAGCTTTCTTT; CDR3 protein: CATSSRLGSTEAFF
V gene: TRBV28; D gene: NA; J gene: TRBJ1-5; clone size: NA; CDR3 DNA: TGTGCCAGCAGTTCCCCTCGGGCCCAGCCCCAGCATTTT; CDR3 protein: CASSSPRAQPQHF
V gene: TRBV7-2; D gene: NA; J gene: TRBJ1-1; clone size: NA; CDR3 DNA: TGTGCCAGCAGCTCCTTCGGGGGGAAGAACACTGAAGCTTTCTTT; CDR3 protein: CASSSFGGKNTEAFF
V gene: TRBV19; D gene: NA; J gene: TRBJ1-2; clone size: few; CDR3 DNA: TGTGCCAGTAGTAGGGGACCACAGTATGGCTACACCTTC; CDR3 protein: CASSRGPQYGYTF
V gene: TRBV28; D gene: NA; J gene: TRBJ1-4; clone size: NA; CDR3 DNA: TGTGCCAGCAGCGTGCTCGGGGGTGATGAAAAACTGTTTTTT; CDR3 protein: CASSVLGGDEKLFF
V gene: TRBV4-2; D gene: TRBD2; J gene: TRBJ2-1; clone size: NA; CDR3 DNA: TGTGCCAGCAGCCAAGATATTAGCGGGGGGTACAATGAGCAGTTCTTC; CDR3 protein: CASSQDISGGYNEQFF
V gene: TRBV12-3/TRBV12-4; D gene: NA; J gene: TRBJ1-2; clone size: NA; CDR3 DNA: TGTGCCAGCAGTTTAGGTGGGGATGGCTACACCTTC; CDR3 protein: CASSLGGDGYTF
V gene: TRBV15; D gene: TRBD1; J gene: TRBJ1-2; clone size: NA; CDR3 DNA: TGTGCCACCAGCAGGGAGCGGGACAGGGCTGGCTACACCTTC; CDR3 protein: CATSRERDRAGYTF
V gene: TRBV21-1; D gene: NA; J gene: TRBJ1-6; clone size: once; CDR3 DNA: TGTGCCAGCAGCAAAGAGCGGGGGATTAGTGATTCACCCCTCCACTTT; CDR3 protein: CASSKERGISDSPLHF
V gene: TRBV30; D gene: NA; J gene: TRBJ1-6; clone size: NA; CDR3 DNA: TGTGCCTGGAGTTCGGGGGAATATAATTCACCCCTCCACTTT; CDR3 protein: CAWSSGEYNSPLHF
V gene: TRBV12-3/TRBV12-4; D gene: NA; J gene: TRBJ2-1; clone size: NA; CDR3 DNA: TGTGCCAGCAGTTTAATCATTAGCGATGAGCAGTTCTTC; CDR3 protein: CASSLIISDEQFF
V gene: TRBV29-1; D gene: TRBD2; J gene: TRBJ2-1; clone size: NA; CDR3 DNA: TGCAGCGTTGATGGCGGGAGCTACAATGAGCAGTTCTTC; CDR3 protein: CSVDGGSYNEQFF
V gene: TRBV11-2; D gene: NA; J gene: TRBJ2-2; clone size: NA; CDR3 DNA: TGTGCCAGCAGCTTAGGTCGACACAACACCGGGGAGCTGTTTTTT; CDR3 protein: CASSLGRHNTGELFF
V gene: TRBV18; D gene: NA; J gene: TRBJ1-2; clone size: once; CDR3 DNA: TGTGCCAGCTCACCGGGCGGTACTAACTATGGCTACACCTTC; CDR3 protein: CASSPGGTNYGYTF
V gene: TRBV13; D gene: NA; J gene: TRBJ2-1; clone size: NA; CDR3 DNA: TGTGCCAGCAGCCCCCGACTAGTTTCCTACAGTGAGCAGTTCTTC; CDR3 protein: CASSPRLVSYSEQFF
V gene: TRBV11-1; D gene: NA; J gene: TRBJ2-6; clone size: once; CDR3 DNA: TGTGCCAGCAGCTTAGCGTTGAACTCTGGGGCCAACGTCCTGACTTTC; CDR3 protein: CASSLALNSGANVLTF
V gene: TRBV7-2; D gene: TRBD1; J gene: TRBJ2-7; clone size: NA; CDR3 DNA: TGTGCCAGCAGCTTGGGACAGGGGGCGCGCTACGAGCAGTACTTC; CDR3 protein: CASSLGQGARYEQYF